This T cell receptor beta chain was recorded in a study of blood T cell repertoires in COVID-19. Study-level information: Both acute and convalescent COVID-19 samples were obtained from the United States, Italy and Spain.

Per the original data handling: Reference gene primer amplification gave nucleated cell count estimates. Produced via immunoSEQ multiplex PCR; TCRdb's table is partial and in-frame only. The D gene and trimming were derived from the DNA, and the V and J assignments and clone size from that table. The sample shows tens of thousands of clones, approximately 88% of them seen only once. Germline trimming cut 5 bases from V and 5 bases from J; bases unmatched to any gene: 8. The V gene's germline CDR1 is LNHDA and CDR2 SQIVND (reference sequence). CDR3 length: 15 amino acids. Sequenced material: peripheral blood. The sequence came from a man between 65 and 85 years old with acute or convalescent COVID-19. The chain links TRBV19 to TRBJ1-4, with 7 bases lining up with TRBD1. The CDR3 loop reads CASSSYRGGNEKLFF. Written as DNA, the CDR3 is TGTGCCAGTAGTTCCTACAGGGGTGGGAATGAAAAACTGTTTTTT.